The rows below give T cell receptor beta chains drawn from one sample of a study of T cells after yellow fever vaccination. TCRdb reprocessed the 5' RACE reads with MiXCR, giving one entry per CDR3 protein. The sample lists 280,000 or so distinct CDR3 sequences, 8.5% to 10% occurring once. Sample: CD4+ T cells sorted from PBMCs, taken 5 days after the yellow fever booster vaccination. These receptors all come from a man aged 18 to 30 who received the YFV17D yellow fever vaccine. CDR3s include the opening cysteine and the closing phenylalanine or tryptophan.

j_call	v_call	cdr3_aa
TRBJ2-2	TRBV4-2	CASSHNRGAGGELFF
TRBJ2-3	TRBV29-1	CSVGSQGANTQYF
TRBJ1-1	TRBV7-9	CASSYGSGTEAFF
TRBJ1-4	TRBV12-3/TRBV12-4	CASTPLAHATNEKLFF
TRBJ2-5	TRBV7-3	CASSLIPGTGWETQYF
TRBJ1-5	TRBV7-9	CASSRGYREPQHF
TRBJ1-2	TRBV30	CAWGGRKGGGYGYTF
TRBJ1-6	TRBV6-2/TRBV6-3	CASRTRQGGRSSYNSPLHF
TRBJ2-7	TRBV27	CASSFTGTGIRQYF
TRBJ2-7	TRBV6-5	CASSPVGRGVEQYF
TRBJ2-6	TRBV18	CASSPGPGANVLTF
TRBJ2-2	TRBV5-5	CASSLAQGADTGELFF
TRBJ1-5	TRBV6-6	CASSYRRQPQHF
TRBJ2-5	TRBV12-3/TRBV12-4	CASSLGTGGAETQYF
TRBJ2-1	TRBV7-2	CASSFSGTSGGAYNEQFF
TRBJ1-1	TRBV5-6	CASSFPSPGQGNTEAFF
TRBJ1-5	TRBV12-3/TRBV12-4	CASSSRTLNQPQHF
TRBJ2-2	TRBV5-1	CASSATGDNTGELFF
TRBJ2-2	TRBV7-9	CASSPRGTNTGELFF
TRBJ2-6	TRBV5-6	CASSLTGLSGANVLTF
TRBJ1-1	TRBV12-3/TRBV12-4	CASSPSGSPTEAFF
TRBJ2-3	TRBV5-1	CASSFRSADTQYF
TRBJ2-5	TRBV11-1	CASSRYFRPEETQYF
TRBJ1-5	TRBV7-9	CASSLSGGHQPQHF
TRBJ2-2	TRBV6-5	CASGPSWTPLGELFF
TRBJ2-1	TRBV4-3	CASSQEFRGREQFF
TRBJ2-6	TRBV7-2	CASSRNSGANVLTF
TRBJ2-1	TRBV7-9	CASSSTGLPSSYNEQFF
TRBJ1-5	TRBV20-1	CSALDRKGQPQHF
TRBJ1-3	TRBV25-1	CASSAISGNTIYF
TRBJ2-7	TRBV7-9	CASSLSGPTYEQYF
TRBJ1-5	TRBV2	CASSPQGFGQPQHF
TRBJ2-3	TRBV12-3/TRBV12-4	CASSLSSGGVVTQYF
TRBJ1-2	TRBV30	CAWSVLGGYTF
TRBJ1-6	TRBV2	CASSGQGGRSPLHF
TRBJ1-5	TRBV7-9	CASSRRDSLNQPQHF
TRBJ2-3	TRBV6-5	CASSYQTGVGTDTQYF
TRBJ2-1	TRBV3-1	CASSLRDASGSEQFF
TRBJ2-1	TRBV20-1	CSANGGNSYNEQFF
TRBJ2-1	TRBV11-2	CASSLRLRQSNRFF
TRBJ2-2	TRBV5-5	CASSTGTNTGELFF
TRBJ2-1	TRBV5-1	CASSLLAGTPSPYNEQFF
TRBJ2-3	TRBV24-1	CATSDGRGGGTDTQYF
TRBJ1-6	TRBV20-1	CSARAGRPYNSPLHF
TRBJ1-2	TRBV3-1	CASSQDASNYGYTF
TRBJ2-7	TRBV29-1	CSVEGSSLYEQYF
TRBJ1-4	TRBV11-1	CASTPRGQGNEKLFF
TRBJ1-5	TRBV6-1	CASRWDWGQKPQHF
TRBJ2-6	TRBV20-1	CSGGQGSGANVLTF
TRBJ2-7	TRBV20-1	CSARIAGARISYEQYF